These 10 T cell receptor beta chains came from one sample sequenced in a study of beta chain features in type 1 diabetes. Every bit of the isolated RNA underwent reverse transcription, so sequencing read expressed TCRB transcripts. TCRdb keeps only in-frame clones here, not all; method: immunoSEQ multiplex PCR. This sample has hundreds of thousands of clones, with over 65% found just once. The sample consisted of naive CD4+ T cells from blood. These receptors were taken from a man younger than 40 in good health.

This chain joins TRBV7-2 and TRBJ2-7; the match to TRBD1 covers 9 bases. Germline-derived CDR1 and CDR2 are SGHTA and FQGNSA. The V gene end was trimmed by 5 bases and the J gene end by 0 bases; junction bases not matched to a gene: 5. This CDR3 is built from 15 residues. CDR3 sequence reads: CASSTGQGPSYEQYF. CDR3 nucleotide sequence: TGTGCCAGCAGCACCGGACAGGGGCCCTCCTACGAGCAGTACTTC.

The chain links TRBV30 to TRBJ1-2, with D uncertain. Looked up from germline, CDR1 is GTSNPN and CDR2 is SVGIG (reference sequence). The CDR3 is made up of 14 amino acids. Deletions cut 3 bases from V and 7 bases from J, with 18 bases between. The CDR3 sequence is CAWRRRQPKGGYTF. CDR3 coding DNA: TGTGCCTGGAGGCGACGTCAGCCCAAGGGTGGCTACACCTTC.

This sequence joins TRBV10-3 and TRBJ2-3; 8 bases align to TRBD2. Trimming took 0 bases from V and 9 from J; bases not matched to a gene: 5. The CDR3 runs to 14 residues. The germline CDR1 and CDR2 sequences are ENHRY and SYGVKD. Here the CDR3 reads CAISESAGAGTQYF. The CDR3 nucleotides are TGTGCCATCAGTGAGTCAGCGGGGGCTGGCACGCAGTATTTT.

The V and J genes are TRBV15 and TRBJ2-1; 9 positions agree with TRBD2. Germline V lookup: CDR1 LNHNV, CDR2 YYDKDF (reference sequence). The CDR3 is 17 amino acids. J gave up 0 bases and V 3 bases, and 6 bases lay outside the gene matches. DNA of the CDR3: TGTGCCACCAGCAGGGGGGCTAGCGGGGTCTCCTACAATGAGCAGTTCTTC. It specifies CATSRGASGVSYNEQFF.

CDR3 sequence (DNA): TGCGCCAGCAGCTTGGTTACTGAAGCTTTCTTT. Amino acids: CASSLVTEAFF. The chain is built from TRBV5-1 and TRBJ1-1; D gene uncertain. Looked up from germline, CDR1 is SGHRS and CDR2 is YFSETQ. The length of the CDR3 is 11 residues. Trimming stripped 0 bases from V and 5 bases from J, with 2 bases between.

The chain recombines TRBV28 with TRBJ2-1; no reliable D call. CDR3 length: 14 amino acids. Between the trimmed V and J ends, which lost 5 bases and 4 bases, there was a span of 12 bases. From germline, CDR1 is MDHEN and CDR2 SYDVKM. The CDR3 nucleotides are TGTGCCAGCAGTCCGAGAGACCCTTACAATGAGCAGTTCTTC. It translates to CASSPRDPYNEQFF. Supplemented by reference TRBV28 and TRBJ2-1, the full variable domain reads DVKVTQSSRYLVKRTGEKVFLECVQDMDHENMFWYRQDPGLGLRLIYFSYDVKMKEKGDIPEGYSVSREKKERFSLILESASTNQTSMYLCASSPRDPYNEQFFGPGTRLTVL.

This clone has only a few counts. The CDR3 here is CAWSAVWTSGMYNEQFF. In DNA form, the CDR3 reads TGTGCCTGGAGTGCCGTTTGGACTAGCGGGATGTACAATGAGCAGTTCTTC. The chain has TRBV30 and TRBJ2-1; 12 nucleotides match TRBD2. The CDR3 runs to 17 residues. Germline CDR1 is GTSNPN and CDR2 is SVGIG (reference sequence). The V segment lost 1 base and the J segment 4 bases; nucleotides outside the gene matches: 8.

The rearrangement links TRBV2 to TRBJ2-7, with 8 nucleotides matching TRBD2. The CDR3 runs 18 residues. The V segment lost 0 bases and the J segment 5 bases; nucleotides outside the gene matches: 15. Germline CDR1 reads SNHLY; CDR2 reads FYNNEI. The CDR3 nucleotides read TGTGCCAGCAGTGAAGCCAATAGCGGGGAACCAGGCCTCCACGAGCAGTACTTC. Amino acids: CASSEANSGEPGLHEQYF.

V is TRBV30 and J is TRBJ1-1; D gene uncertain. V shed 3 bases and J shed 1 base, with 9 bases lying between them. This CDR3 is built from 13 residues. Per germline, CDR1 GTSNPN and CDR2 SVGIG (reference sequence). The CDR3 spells CAWRQAGNTEAFF. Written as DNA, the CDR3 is TGTGCCTGGAGACAAGCCGGGAACACTGAAGCTTTCTTT.

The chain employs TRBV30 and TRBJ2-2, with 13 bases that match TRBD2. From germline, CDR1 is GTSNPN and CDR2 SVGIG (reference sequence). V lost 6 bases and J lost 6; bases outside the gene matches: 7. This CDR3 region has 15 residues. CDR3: CACAPGLAGAGELFF. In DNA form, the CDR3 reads TGTGCCTGTGCCCCCGGACTAGCGGGAGCCGGGGAGCTGTTTTTT.